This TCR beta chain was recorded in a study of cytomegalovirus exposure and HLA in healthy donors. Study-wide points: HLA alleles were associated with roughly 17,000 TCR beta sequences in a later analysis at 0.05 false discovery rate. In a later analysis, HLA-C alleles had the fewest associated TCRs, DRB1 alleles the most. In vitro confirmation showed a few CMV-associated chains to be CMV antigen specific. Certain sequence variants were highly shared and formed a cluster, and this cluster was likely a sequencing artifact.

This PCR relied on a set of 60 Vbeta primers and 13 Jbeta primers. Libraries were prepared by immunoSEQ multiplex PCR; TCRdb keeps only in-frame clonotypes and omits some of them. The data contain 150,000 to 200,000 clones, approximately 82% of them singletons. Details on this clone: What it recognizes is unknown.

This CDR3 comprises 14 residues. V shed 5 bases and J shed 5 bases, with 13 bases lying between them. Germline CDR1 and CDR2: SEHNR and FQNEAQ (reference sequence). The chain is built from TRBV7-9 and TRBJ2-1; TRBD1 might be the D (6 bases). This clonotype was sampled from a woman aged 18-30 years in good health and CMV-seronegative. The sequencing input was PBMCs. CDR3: CASSRRDKHNEQFF. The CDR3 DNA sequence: TGTGCCAGCAGCCGCCGGGACAAACACAATGAGCAGTTCTTC. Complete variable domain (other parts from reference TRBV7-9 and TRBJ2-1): DTGVSQNPRHKITKRGQNVTFRCDPISEHNRLYWYRQTLGQGPEFLTYFQNEAQLEKSRLLSDRFSAERPKGSFSTLEIQRTEQGDSAMYLCASSRRDKHNEQFFGPGTRLTVL.